The 10 T cell receptor beta chains listed next were all sequenced from one sample in a study of human T cells and chemical hapten exposure. Described time point: pre-sensitization, week 0. This sample's treatment: therapeutic diphenylcyclopropenone sensitization with weekly scalp DPC. TCRdb itself ran the RACE reads through MiXCR, one entry per CDR3 protein. The data show approximately 400,000 distinct CDR3 sequences, approximately 5.1% seen once. Sequencing used whole blood, obtained in connection with sensitization to the hapten diphenylcyclopropenone (DPC). Receptors originate from a woman between 45 and 60 years old with alopecia areata. Some clones in this sample may be carry-over from other donors' samples.

This clonotype was recorded many times. The chain has TRBV21-1 and TRBJ2-7. TRBV21-1 is a pseudogene. CDR3 length equals 18 residues. In DNA, the CDR3 is TGTGCCAGCAGCAAAGCTGTGGCAGCAGCGCTGGCATTCTGTGAGCAGTACTTC. Residues: CASSKAVAAALAFCEQYF.

This clonotype was counted between two and nine times. The CDR3 sequence is CASRAPGLLETQYF. Written as DNA, the CDR3 is TGTGCCAGCAGGGCTCCGGGACTTCTAGAGACCCAGTACTTC. V gene TRBV2 combines with J gene TRBJ2-5; the D gene is possibly TRBD2 (6 bases). Germline V gene sequence: CDR1 SNHLY, CDR2 FYNNEI. The length of the CDR3 is 14 residues. Trimming cost V 6 bases and J 4 bases, with 15 bases left between them.

This clonotype has a count of ten or more. The chain carries TRBV5-6 and TRBJ1-1; the D is unclear. Germline assignment: CDR1 SGHDT and CDR2 YYEEEE. Trimming left V 2 bases short and J 6 bases short, with 14 bases between. The CDR3 contains 14 residues. CDR3 nucleotide sequence: TGTGCCAGCAGCTTAACGGGTGAAAGGCCTGAAGCTTTCTTT. Its protein is CASSLTGERPEAFF. Looking up the rest from reference TRBV5-6 and TRBJ1-1 gives the full variable domain: DAGVTQSPTHLIKTRGQQVTLRCSPKSGHDTVSWYQQALGQGPQFIFQYYEEEERQRGNFPDRFSGHQFPNYSSELNVNALLLGDSALYLCASSLTGERPEAFFGQGTRLTVV.

Ten or more counts support this clonotype. This chain links TRBV5-6 with TRBJ1-2; D gene uncertain. Trimming removed 0 bases at V and 4 bases at J, with 10 bases between. This CDR3 is built from 14 residues. Germline CDR1 SGHDT, CDR2 YYEEEE. CDR3 amino acids: CASSLAGQSYGYTF. The CDR3 DNA is TGTGCCAGCAGCTTGGCGGGCCAGAGCTATGGCTACACCTTC.

CDR3 region: CASRPGTTYEQFF. The CDR3 bases are TGTGCCAGCAGGCCCGGGACAACCTATGAGCAGTTCTTC. V usage is TRBV7-2 and J usage is TRBJ2-1, with TRBD1 as a possible D gene (6 bases). The CDR3 totals 13 residues. Germline V lookup: CDR1 SGHTA, CDR2 FQGNSA. Trimming took 6 bases from V and 8 from J, leaving 14 bases between them.

This clonotype appeared many times. This chain connects TRBV20-1 to TRBJ2-7; 9 bases line up with TRBD1. Trimming took 7 bases from V and 5 from J; bases not matched to a gene: 3. The CDR3 runs to 11 residues. Germline CDR1 reads DFQATT; CDR2 reads SNEGSKA (reference sequence). CDR3 protein: CSGGTGNEQYF. The CDR3, as DNA: TGCAGTGGGGGGACAGGGAACGAGCAGTACTTC.

This clonotype was seen repeatedly, ten times or more. The chain carries TRBV5-1 and TRBJ1-1; the D is unclear. The CDR3 sequence is 15 residues long. The germline V gene has CDR1 SGHRS and CDR2 YFSETQ. The ends were cut back, 3 bases at V and 3 bases at J, with 15 bases in the middle. As DNA, the CDR3 is TGCGCCAGCAGCTCAACAACTGCCCCCGACACTGAAGCTTTCTTT. This encodes CASSSTTAPDTEAFF.

Ten or more counts support this clonotype. V usage is TRBV29-1 and J usage is TRBJ2-7; D gene uncertain. Germline V lookup: CDR1 SQVTM, CDR2 ANQGSEA. The CDR3 extends over 12 amino acids. Trimming stripped 7 bases from V and 2 bases from J, with 12 bases between. The CDR3 DNA reads as TGCAGCGGAACGGACGGTACCTACGAGCAGTACTTC. Its protein is CSGTDGTYEQYF.

This clonotype was observed at least ten times. The chain recombines TRBV20-1 with TRBJ2-7, with 12 bases identical to TRBD2. With V trimmed by 0 bases and J by 6 bases, 12 bases remained unmatched. There are 17 residues in the CDR3. Germline V gives CDR1 DFQATT, CDR2 SNEGSKA (reference sequence). The CDR3 DNA follows: TGCAGTGCTAGAGACGTTGATTTGCTAGCGGGAGGGGGCGAGCAGTACTTC. Its translation: CSARDVDLLAGGGEQYF.

This clonotype was seen a handful of times. J is TRBJ1-2 and V is TRBV12-3 or TRBV12-4, with 10 positions matching TRBD1. V trimming: 6 bases; J trimming: 6 bases; junction bases outside the gene matches: 7. The CDR3 sequence is 14 residues long. The CDR3 is CASSRDRGLDGYTF. CDR3 nucleotides: TGTGCCAGCAGCCGGGACAGGGGACTTGATGGCTACACCTTC.